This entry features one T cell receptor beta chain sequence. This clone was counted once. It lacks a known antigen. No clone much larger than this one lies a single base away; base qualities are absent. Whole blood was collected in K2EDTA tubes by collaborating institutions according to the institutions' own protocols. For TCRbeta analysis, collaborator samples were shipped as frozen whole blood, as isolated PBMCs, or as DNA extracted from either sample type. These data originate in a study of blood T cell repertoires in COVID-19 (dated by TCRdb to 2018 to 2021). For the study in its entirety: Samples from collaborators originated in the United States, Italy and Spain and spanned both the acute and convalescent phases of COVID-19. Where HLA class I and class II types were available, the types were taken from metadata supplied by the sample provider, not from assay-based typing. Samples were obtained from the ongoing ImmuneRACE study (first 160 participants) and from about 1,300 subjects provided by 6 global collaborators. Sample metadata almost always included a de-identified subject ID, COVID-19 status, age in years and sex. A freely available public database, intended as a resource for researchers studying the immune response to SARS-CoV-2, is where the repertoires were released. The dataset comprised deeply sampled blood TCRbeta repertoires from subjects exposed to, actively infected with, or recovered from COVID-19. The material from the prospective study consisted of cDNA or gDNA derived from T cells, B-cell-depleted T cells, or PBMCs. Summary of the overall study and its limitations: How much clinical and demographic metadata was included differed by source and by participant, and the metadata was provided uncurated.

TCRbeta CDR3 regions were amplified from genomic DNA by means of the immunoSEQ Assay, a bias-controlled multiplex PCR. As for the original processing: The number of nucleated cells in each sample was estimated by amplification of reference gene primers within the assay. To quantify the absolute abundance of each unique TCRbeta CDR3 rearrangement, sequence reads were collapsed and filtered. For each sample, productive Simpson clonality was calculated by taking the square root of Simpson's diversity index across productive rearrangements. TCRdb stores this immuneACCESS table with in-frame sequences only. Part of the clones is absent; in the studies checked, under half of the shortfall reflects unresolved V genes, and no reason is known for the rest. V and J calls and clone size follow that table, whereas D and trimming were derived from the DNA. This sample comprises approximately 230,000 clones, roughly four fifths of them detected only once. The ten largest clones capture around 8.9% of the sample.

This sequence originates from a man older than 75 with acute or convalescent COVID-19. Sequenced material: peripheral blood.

The sequenced DNA: TGTGCCAGCAGCTTAGCACCGAGGGAAGAGCAGTACTTC. Translated, this gives CASSLAPREEQYF. In this chain, TRBV7-3 is recombined with TRBJ2-7, with TRBD2 perhaps the D gene, on 5 matching bases. Cut back by 2 bases and 7 bases, the V and J ends lie 12 bases apart. The germline V gene sets CDR1 to SGHTA and CDR2 to FQGTGA. The CDR3 runs 13 amino acids, cysteine and phenylalanine included. The entry retains the CDR3 DNA only, 39 bases that are in frame from base 1.